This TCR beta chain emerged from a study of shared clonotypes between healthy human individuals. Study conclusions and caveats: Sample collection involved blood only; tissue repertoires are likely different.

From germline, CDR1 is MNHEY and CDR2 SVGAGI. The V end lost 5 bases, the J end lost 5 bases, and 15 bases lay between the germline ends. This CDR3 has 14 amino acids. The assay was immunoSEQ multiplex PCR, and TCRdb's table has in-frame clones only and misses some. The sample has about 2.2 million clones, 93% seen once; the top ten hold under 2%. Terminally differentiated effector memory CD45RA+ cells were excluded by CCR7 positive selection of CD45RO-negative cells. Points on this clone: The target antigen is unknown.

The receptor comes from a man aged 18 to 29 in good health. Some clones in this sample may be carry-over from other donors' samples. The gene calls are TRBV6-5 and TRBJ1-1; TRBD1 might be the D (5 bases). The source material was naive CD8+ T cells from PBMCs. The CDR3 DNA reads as TGTGCCAGCAGTATCCGTGATGGGGCTACTGAAGCTTTCTTT. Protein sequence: CASSIRDGATEAFF.